This record concerns one T cell receptor beta chain sequence. Generated by immunoSEQ multiplex PCR, the TCRdb table keeps only in-frame clones and is missing some. Among roughly 560,000 clones, 70% to 80% were seen once, and the ten largest hold more than 0.01%. Per the germline V gene, CDR1 is MDHEN and CDR2 is SYDVKM. This CDR3 has 17 amino acids. V was clipped by 3 bases and J by 6 bases, with 24 bases between them. The sample comes from a study of shared T cell receptors in the human thymus. The data also belong to a second study, concerning human thymus T cells. That work states: Thymic resections from corrective heart surgery supplied the tissue. Unrelated people showed highly overlapping thymic repertoires, related research reported.

This chain links TRBV28 with TRBJ2-7; D may be TRBD1 (6 bases). The origin of this receptor is a boy under two years old with a congenital heart defect. Sequencing was carried out using thymocytes. The CDR3 region has the DNA TGTGCCAGCAGTTTTGCTCGAGGCTCGGGACATCCCTGCGAGCAGTACTTC. Its protein is CASSFARGSGHPCEQYF.